Shown below are 10 T cell receptor beta chains from a single sample sequenced in a study of T cell changes during pregnancy in multiple sclerosis. Using immunoSEQ multiplex PCR, the repertoire was profiled, and TCRdb retains in-frame clones only, with some absent. The profile shows tens of thousands of clones, approximately 89% of them singletons. The starting material was peripheral blood, obtained in the first trimester of pregnancy. These receptors all stem from a female donor in good health, enrolled as a control in a pregnancy study.

The chain couples TRBV5-1 to TRBJ2-3; TRBD1 is a possible D gene (6 bases). Germline V lookup: CDR1 SGHRS, CDR2 YFSETQ. V dropped 0 bases and J dropped 4 bases, with 9 bases sitting between them. CDR3 size: 14 residues. CDR3 loop: CASSLDWGPDTQYF. CDR3 DNA sequence: TGCGCCAGCAGCTTGGACTGGGGGCCAGATACGCAGTATTTT.

This clone was observed once. The CDR3 sequence is CASSQDLGSGANVLTF. The CDR3 region has the DNA TGCGCCAGCAGCCAAGATCTCGGGTCGGGGGCCAACGTCCTGACTTTC. The genes are TRBV4-3 and TRBJ2-6; D gene unclear. Trimming removed 0 bases from V and 4 bases from J, with 10 bases in between. This CDR3 has 16 amino acids. Germline CDR1 and CDR2: LGHNA and YSLEER.

The V call is TRBV30, the J call TRBJ2-1; D may be TRBD2 (6 bases). From germline, CDR1 is GTSNPN and CDR2 SVGIG (reference sequence). V was clipped by 0 bases and J by 2 bases, with 17 bases between them. The CDR3 has 17 residues. The DNA of the CDR3 is TGTGCCTGGAGTGTGCCCTTGGGTAGCGGTGCCTACAATGAGCAGTTCTTC. Its protein is CAWSVPLGSGAYNEQFF.

The chain combines TRBV15 with TRBJ2-5; D uncertain. The CDR3 loop spans 13 amino acids. Trimming removed 3 bases from V and 5 bases from J, with 10 bases in between. CDR1 is LNHNV, CDR2 YYDKDF, per germline (reference sequence). The CDR3: CATSRAPAETQYF. The CDR3 coding sequence is TGTGCCACCAGCAGGGCCCCCGCCGAGACCCAGTACTTC.

On this clone itself: An end of the junction does not agree with germline; a read error may underlie this. The rearrangement joins TRBV27 to TRBJ1-2; the match to TRBD1 covers 8 bases. This CDR3 region has 11 residues. CDR1 and CDR2 from the germline V gene are MNHEY and SMNVEV (reference sequence). The CDR3 region is CITGGNYGYTF. In nucleotides, the CDR3 is TGCATAACAGGGGGTAACTATGGCTACACCTTC.

The chain has TRBV15 and TRBJ2-2; D is undetermined. CDR1 LNHNV and CDR2 YYDKDF come from the germline V gene (reference sequence). Trimming stripped 0 bases from V and 4 bases from J, with 9 bases between. The CDR3 spans 15 residues. CDR3 nucleotides: TGTGCCACCAGCAGAGACGCAGAGGTCACCGGGGAGCTGTTTTTT. It encodes CATSRDAEVTGELFF.

The chain recombines TRBV19 with TRBJ1-6; no definite D call. Germline loops: CDR1 LNHDA, CDR2 SQIVND (reference sequence). Trimming shortened V by 3 bases and J by 7 bases, and 10 bases separated the two germline ends. The CDR3 is 14 residues long. CDR3 sequence: CASSMRPPNSPLHF. DNA of the CDR3: TGTGCCAGTAGTATGAGGCCCCCCAATTCACCCCTCCACTTT. Full variable domain (rest looked up from reference TRBV19 and TRBJ1-6): DGGITQSPKYLFRKEGQNVTLSCEQNLNHDAMYWYRQDPGQGLRLIYYSQIVNDFQKGDIAEGYSVSREKKESFPLTVTSAQKNPTAFYLCASSMRPPNSPLHFGNGTRLTVT.

The chain employs TRBV6-1 and TRBJ1-1; TRBD1 matches 8 bases. The V segment lost 5 bases and the J segment 4 bases; nucleotides outside the gene matches: 6. The CDR3 has 14 amino acids. Germline V CDR1 and CDR2: MNHNS, SASEGT. The DNA of the CDR3 is TGTGCCAGCAGTCCACAGGGGGTAATCACTGAAGCTTTCTTT. It specifies CASSPQGVITEAFF.

The chain links TRBV15 to TRBJ1-1; D is perhaps TRBD1 (5 bases). The CDR3 covers 16 residues. Trimming cost V 0 bases and J 3 bases, with 14 bases left between them. The germline CDR1 and CDR2 sequences are LNHNV and YYDKDF (reference sequence). CDR3 nucleotide sequence: TGTGCCACCAGCAGAGATCTGTTGACAGTGCACACTGAAGCTTTCTTT. Translated, it gives CATSRDLLTVHTEAFF.

This clone was found once. V and J are TRBV28 and TRBJ1-2; TRBD1 might be the D (5 bases). V was shortened by 2 bases and J by 5 bases, with 6 bases between the two germline ends. This CDR3 region has 12 residues. Per the germline V gene, CDR1 is MDHEN and CDR2 is SYDVKM. The CDR3 loop is CASSLQGYGYTF. In nucleotides, the CDR3 is TGTGCCAGCAGTTTACAGGGATATGGCTACACCTTC.